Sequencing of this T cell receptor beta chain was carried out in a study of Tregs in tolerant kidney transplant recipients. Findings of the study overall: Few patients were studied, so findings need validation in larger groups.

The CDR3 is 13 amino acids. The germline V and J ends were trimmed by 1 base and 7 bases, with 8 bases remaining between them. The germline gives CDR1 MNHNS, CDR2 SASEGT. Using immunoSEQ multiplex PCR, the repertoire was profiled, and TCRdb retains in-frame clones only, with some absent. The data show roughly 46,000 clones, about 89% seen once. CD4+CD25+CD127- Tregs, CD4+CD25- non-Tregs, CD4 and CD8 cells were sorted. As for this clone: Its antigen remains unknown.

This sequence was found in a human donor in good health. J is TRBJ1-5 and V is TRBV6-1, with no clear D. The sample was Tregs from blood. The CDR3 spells CASSEGVSQPQHF. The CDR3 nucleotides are TGTGCCAGCAGTGAAGGGGTTAGCCAGCCCCAGCATTTT.